A selection of T cell receptor beta chains follows, all from one sample in a study of human T cells and chemical hapten exposure. MiXCR, run by TCRdb on the RACE reads, gives a single entry per CDR3 protein. The table records 80,000 to 100,000 distinct CDR3 sequences, 10% to 13% of them present only once. The sample consisted of whole blood, taken in connection with sensitization to the hapten diphenylcyclopropenone (DPC). These receptor sequences come from a woman aged 50 to 60 with alopecia areata. Some clones in this sample may be carry-over from other donors' samples. The CDR3 runs from the conserved cysteine through the conserved F or W. D genes are given only for firm matches. Clone size is stated in some rows and not others, as once, few, many or a class when expanded.

V	size	D	J	DNA	CDR3
TRBV11-2	many	-	TRBJ2-1	TGTGCCAGCAGTGTCGTGTTGGACAATGAGCAGTTCTTC	CASSVVLDNEQFF
TRBV12-3/TRBV12-4	many	-	TRBJ1-2	TGTGCCAGCAGTTGGGACAATCCAATTAGTGGCTACACCTTC	CASSWDNPISGYTF
TRBV5-1	many	-	TRBJ2-2	TGCGCCAGCAGCCCCTCGGTGACAGGGAACACCGGGGAGCTGTTTTTT	CASSPSVTGNTGELFF
TRBV29-1	-	TRBD2	TRBJ2-5	TGCAGCGAGACTAGCGGGAGTCAAGAGACCCAGTACTTC	CSETSGSQETQYF
TRBV12-3/TRBV12-4	many	-	TRBJ2-1	TGTGCCAGCAGTTTTGCTGTTACCTCCTACAATGAGCAGTTCTTC	CASSFAVTSYNEQFF
TRBV5-6	-	TRBD2	TRBJ2-1	TGTGCCAGCAGCGGGGGACTAGCGGGAGGCAATGAGCAGTTCTTC	CASSGGLAGGNEQFF
TRBV20-1	many	TRBD1	TRBJ2-7	TGCAGTGCTCTAAGGACAGGGGAACACGAGCAGTACTTC	CSALRTGEHEQYF
TRBV5-5	many	TRBD2	TRBJ2-1	TGTGCCAGCAGTTTTGAGACTAGCGGGAGAGGGGGCTCCTACAATGAGCAGTTCTTC	CASSFETSGRGGSYNEQFF
TRBV12-2	many	-	TRBJ2-7	TGTGCAAGTCGCTCCACTTACGAGCAGTACTTC	CASRSTYEQYF
TRBV28	many	-	TRBJ1-3	TGTGCCAGCAGTTTATGGCCCCCTGGAAACACCATATATTTT	CASSLWPPGNTIYF
TRBV5-5	-	-	TRBJ2-7	TGTGCCAGCAGCTTGGAAAGGGGTTACGAGCAGTACTTC	CASSLERGYEQYF
TRBV29-1	-	-	TRBJ2-7	TGCAGCGTTGAAAAGGACGGGTACGAGCAGTACTTC	CSVEKDGYEQYF
TRBV3-1	-	-	TRBJ2-7	TGTGCCAGCGCCCCTAAGTCGGACTCCTACGAGCAGTACTTC	CASAPKSDSYEQYF
TRBV20-1	-	-	TRBJ1-4	TGCAGTGCCAGGGACGGCCCTGGGGAAAAACTGTTTTTT	CSARDGPGEKLFF
TRBV15	many	-	TRBJ1-1	TGTGCCACCAGCGAGGGTCAGGGTGGCACTGAAGCTTTCTTT	CATSEGQGGTEAFF
TRBV29-1	many	TRBD1	TRBJ2-1	TGCAGCGTTCGGGACAGCAATGAGCAGTTCTTC	CSVRDSNEQFF
TRBV21-1	many	-	TRBJ2-4	TGTGCCAGCAGCACAGGGGAAACCCTTAAAAACATTCAGTACTTC	CASSTGETLKNIQYF
TRBV7-9	many	-	TRBJ1-4	TGTGCCAGCAGCTCTGGGGCAGCCTCTTCAACTAATGAAAAACTGTTTTTT	CASSSGAASSTNEKLFF
TRBV6-5	few	TRBD2	TRBJ2-1	TGTGCCAGCAGTTACTCGGGACTAGCGGGAGGCAATGAGCAGTTCTTC	CASSYSGLAGGNEQFF
TRBV7-9	many	-	TRBJ1-1	TGTGCCAGCAGCTTGACAGTAGCTGAAGCTTTCTTT	CASSLTVAEAFF
TRBV12-3/TRBV12-4	many	TRBD2	TRBJ2-5	TGTGCCAGCACCTTCAGCGGGACTCCGGGTGGCACCCAGTACTTC	CASTFSGTPGGTQYF
TRBV14	-	-	TRBJ1-1	TGTGCCAGCAGCCGCCCTAGGGGGGGAGGGGAGTTCACTGAAGCTTTCTTT	CASSRPRGGGEFTEAFF
TRBV21-1	many	-	TRBJ2-7	TGTGCCAGCAGCAAGGGGCTAGAGCCCTACGAGCAGTACTTC	CASSKGLEPYEQYF
TRBV20-1	many	-	TRBJ1-1	TGCAGTGCTAGGGGACACCTGAACACTGAAGCTTTCTTT	CSARGHLNTEAFF
TRBV20-1	few	-	TRBJ2-5	TGCAGTGCTAGGAACCGGGAAGGGCAAGAGACCCAGTACTTC	CSARNREGQETQYF
TRBV6-5	many	TRBD1	TRBJ1-6	TGTGCCAGCAGCCCGGACAGGGCAAATTCACCCCTCCACTTT	CASSPDRANSPLHF
TRBV11-2	many	-	TRBJ1-5	TGTGCCAGCAGCTTAGGAATACAGGGAACTAATCAGCCCCAGCATTTT	CASSLGIQGTNQPQHF
TRBV30	-	TRBD1	TRBJ2-5	TGTGCCTGGAGTGTAAACAGGGGAGAGACCCAGTACTTC	CAWSVNRGETQYF
TRBV6-2/TRBV6-3	few	-	TRBJ1-5	TGTGCCAGCAGTTACGAAGGGGGAGGCAATCAGCCCCAGCATTTT	CASSYEGGGNQPQHF
TRBV29-1	many	-	TRBJ1-2	TGCAGCGTAATTGGGGTCGGGAATGGCTACACCTTC	CSVIGVGNGYTF
TRBV20-1	many	TRBD2	TRBJ2-1	TGCAGTGCTAGCCGGTCTAGCGGTCACAATGAGCAGTTCTTC	CSASRSSGHNEQFF
TRBV2	many	TRBD1	TRBJ2-4	TGTGCCAGCAGTGGGACAGGGATGGTTCAGTACTTC	CASSGTGMVQYF
TRBV9	many	-	TRBJ2-1	TGTGCCAGCAGCCTCCGTCTTTCCCGAAAGGGGGGGTACAATGAGCAGTTCTTC	CASSLRLSRKGGYNEQFF
TRBV29-1	few	TRBD2	TRBJ2-7	TGCAGCGTTTTAGCGGGAGGGGGATACGAGCAGTACTTC	CSVLAGGGYEQYF
TRBV14	many	-	TRBJ2-1	TGTGCCAGCAGCCAAGAATGGCATGAGCAGTTCTTC	CASSQEWHEQFF
TRBV27	many	-	TRBJ1-6	TGTGCCAGCAGTCTACAGAGCTCCTATAATTCACCCCTCCACTTT	CASSLQSSYNSPLHF
TRBV12-3/TRBV12-4	many	TRBD2	TRBJ2-1	TGTGCCAGCAGGCCCGTGGGACTAGCGGGAGTTGGTGAGCAGTTCTTC	CASRPVGLAGVGEQFF
TRBV12-3/TRBV12-4	-	-	TRBJ1-5	TGTGCCAGCAGTTCCTCTAACAGGTTCCTTAATCAGCCCCAGCATTTT	CASSSSNRFLNQPQHF
TRBV5-1	many	TRBD2	TRBJ2-3	TGCGCCAGCAGTGCCGCGGGAGCGTCAGATACGCAGTATTTT	CASSAAGASDTQYF
TRBV7-9	many	-	TRBJ2-7	TGTGCCAGCAGCCGGACAGGGAGGGGGTACGAGCAGTACTTC	CASSRTGRGYEQYF
TRBV29-1	many	-	TRBJ1-1	TGCAGCGTTGACAGGGTGAACACTGAAGCTTTCTTT	CSVDRVNTEAFF
TRBV21-1	many	-	TRBJ2-7	TGTGCCAGCAGCAAAGCCCCGGCCCGAGGCGAGGGATACGAGCAGTACTTC	CASSKAPARGEGYEQYF
TRBV7-9	many	TRBD1	TRBJ2-6	TGTGCCAGCAGGCCGGGACAGCAATCTGGGGCCAACGTCCTGACTTTC	CASRPGQQSGANVLTF
TRBV7-9	many	-	TRBJ1-3	TGTGCCAGCCTTGGGGGCAGAGTAGACCGTTACTCTGGAAACACCATATATTTT	CASLGGRVDRYSGNTIYF
TRBV20-1	few	-	TRBJ2-3	TGCAGTGCTACCCAGGAGATTATCACAGATACGCAGTATTTT	CSATQEIITDTQYF
TRBV12-5	many	TRBD1	TRBJ1-5	TGTGCTAGCGCACTCAGTACAGGGGGAGGTCAGCCCCAGCATTTT	CASALSTGGGQPQHF
TRBV11-2	few	TRBD2	TRBJ2-1	TGTGCCAGCAGCTTTAGACTAGCGGGACTGGATGAGCAGTTCTTC	CASSFRLAGLDEQFF
TRBV5-1	-	-	TRBJ2-2	TGCGCCAGCAGCTCATCGGGGGCGGGAGTCACCGGGGAGCTGTTTTTT	CASSSSGAGVTGELFF
TRBV6-6	many	-	TRBJ1-2	TGTGCCAGCAGTTACTCCCAGGGATCATACTATGGCTACACCTTC	CASSYSQGSYYGYTF
TRBV7-8	many	TRBD2	TRBJ2-3	TGTGCCAGCAGTCCTGCCAGGGCGGGAGTTGCAGATACGCAGTATTTT	CASSPARAGVADTQYF
TRBV30	many	-	TRBJ1-2	TGTGCCTGGAGATCCGTACGGGGAAACTATGGCTACACCTTC	CAWRSVRGNYGYTF